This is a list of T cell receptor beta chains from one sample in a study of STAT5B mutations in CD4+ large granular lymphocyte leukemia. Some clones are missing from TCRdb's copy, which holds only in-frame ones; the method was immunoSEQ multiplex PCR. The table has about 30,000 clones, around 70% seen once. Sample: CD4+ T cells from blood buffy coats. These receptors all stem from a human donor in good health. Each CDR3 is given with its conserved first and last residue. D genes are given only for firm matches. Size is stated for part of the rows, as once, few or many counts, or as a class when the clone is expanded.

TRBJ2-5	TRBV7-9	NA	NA	TGTGCCAGCAGCATTCGAGAGACCCAGTACTTC	CASSIRETQYF
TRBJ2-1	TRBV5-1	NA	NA	TGCGCCAGCAGCTTGGAGGCCGACCTTGAGCAGTTCTTC	CASSLEADLEQFF
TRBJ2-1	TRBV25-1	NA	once	TGTGCCAGCAGTGGGCGGACGGATGAGCAGTTCTTC	CASSGRTDEQFF
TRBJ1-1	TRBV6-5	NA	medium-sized	TGTGCCAGCTATAGGACAGACGGGGGTACTGAAGCTTTCTTT	CASYRTDGGTEAFF
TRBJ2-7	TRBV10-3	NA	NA	TGTGCCACCAGACTGTCTAGTGCCTACGAGCAGTACTTC	CATRLSSAYEQYF
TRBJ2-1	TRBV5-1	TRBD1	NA	TGCGCCAGCAGCCCAGACAGGGGGCGCGGCAATGAGCAGTTCTTC	CASSPDRGRGNEQFF
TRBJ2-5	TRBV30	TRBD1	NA	TGTGCCGGCTCCGGGACAGGGAGAGGGGAGACCCAGTACTTC	CAGSGTGRGETQYF
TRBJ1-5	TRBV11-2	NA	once	TGTGCCAGCAGCTTAGATGTGGGCCAGCCCCAGCATTTT	CASSLDVGQPQHF
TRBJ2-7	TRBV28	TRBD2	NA	TGTGCCAGCAGTCTCACTAGCGGGAGGTCCCCCTACGAGCAGTACTTC	CASSLTSGRSPYEQYF
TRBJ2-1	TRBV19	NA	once	TGTGCCAGTAGACTTAGGCAACAGGGATCTAGCCCGAATGAGCAGTTCTTC	CASRLRQQGSSPNEQFF